The 20 T cell receptor beta chains below all came from one sample that was sequenced in a study of blood T cell repertoires in COVID-19. Clones were sequenced by immunoSEQ multiplex PCR, and TCRdb holds only the in-frame ones, with some missing. The table has 250,000 to 300,000 clones, roughly 81% seen once. Sequencing input: PBMCs or T cells enriched from blood (not recorded which). All receptors come from a woman between 50 and 59 years old who had been exposed to COVID-19.

This chain joins TRBV2 and TRBJ2-2; 8 nucleotides agree with TRBD2. The CDR3 totals 14 residues. Germline V gives CDR1 SNHLY, CDR2 FYNNEI. V shed 8 bases, J shed 7 bases, and the junction held 9 bases outside the gene matches. CDR3 coding DNA: TGTGCCAGCCACCCGGGGGGGGTCGGCGGGGAGCTGTTTTTT. Translation gives CASHPGGVGGELFF.

The gene calls are TRBV5-1 and TRBJ2-5; TRBD1 is a possible D gene (6 bases). Trimming removed 3 bases at V and 2 bases at J, with 8 bases between. The CDR3 length is 13 residues. Germline V gene data show CDR1 as SGHRS and CDR2 as YFSETQ. The DNA for the CDR3 is TGCGCCAGCAGCTACGGACAGCAAGAGACCCAGTACTTC. Amino acids: CASSYGQQETQYF.

V usage is TRBV11-2 and J usage is TRBJ1-1; possible D gene TRBD1, 5 bases. From germline, CDR1 is SGHAT and CDR2 FQNNGV. This CDR3 is 11 amino acids long. V lost 5 bases and J 11 bases, leaving 12 bases between the germline ends. CDR3 in DNA: TGTGCCAGCAGCCAGGACATAAGGGCTTTCTTT. This encodes CASSQDIRAFF.

CDR3 protein: CASSLQGADGYTF. DNA of the CDR3: TGTGCCAGCAGCCTCCAGGGGGCCGATGGCTACACCTTC. The chain carries TRBV11-2 and TRBJ1-2; TRBD1 agrees at 8 bases. The CDR3 consists of 13 residues. V shed 5 bases and J 6 bases; nucleotides not matched to a gene: 5. In germline, CDR1 is SGHAT, CDR2 FQNNGV.

The V and J genes are TRBV18 and TRBJ1-5; unclear D gene. Germline-derived CDR1 and CDR2 are KGHSH and LQKENI. The CDR3 totals 15 residues. V was cut by 1 base and J by 5 bases, with 12 bases left in between. This CDR3 is CASSPQGGIDQPQHF. CDR3 in DNA: TGTGCCAGCTCACCACAGGGAGGGATCGATCAGCCCCAGCATTTT.

This CDR3 is CASSPQDNEQFF. CDR3 DNA sequence: TGTGCCAGCAGTCCACAGGACAATGAGCAGTTCTTC. The genes are TRBV6-6 and TRBJ2-1, with D possibly matching TRBD1 (5 bases). Trimming shortened V by 5 bases and J by 5 bases, and 7 bases separated the two germline ends. Germline V CDR1 and CDR2: MNHNY, SVGAGI (reference sequence). CDR3 length equals 12 residues.

The chain uses TRBV5-4 and TRBJ2-7; D may be TRBD1 (6 bases). The CDR3 spans 12 residues. Deletions cut 4 bases from V and 4 bases from J, with 9 bases between. The germline V gene encodes CDR1 SGHNT and CDR2 YYREEE (reference sequence). The CDR3 nucleotides read TGTGCCAGCAGCCTAGACAGGTACGAGCAGTACTTC. Residues: CASSLDRYEQYF.

The chain carries TRBV9 and TRBJ1-2; 9 nucleotides align to TRBD1. Trimming removed 0 bases from V and 6 bases from J; junction bases left unmatched: 6. The CDR3 covers 15 residues. Germline CDR1 SGDLS, CDR2 YYNGEE. This CDR3 is CASSVAGQGTHGYTF. In DNA form, the CDR3 reads TGTGCCAGCAGCGTAGCGGGACAGGGAACCCATGGCTACACCTTC.

The genes are TRBV7-6 and TRBJ1-3; D might be TRBD1 (5 bases). The CDR3 is 15 amino acids. CDR1 is SGHVS and CDR2 is FNYEAQ in the germline V gene. V lost 4 bases and J 2 bases, leaving 12 bases between the germline ends. The CDR3: CASSSTTGAGNTIYF. The CDR3 DNA is TGTGCCAGCAGCTCCACCACAGGAGCTGGAAACACCATATATTTT.

The chain carries TRBV2 and TRBJ1-4, with 7 bases identical to TRBD1. The junction had 5 bases not matched to a gene; V was cut back by 6 bases and J by 7 bases. This CDR3 has 13 amino acids. Germline V lookup: CDR1 SNHLY, CDR2 FYNNEI. The CDR3 sequence is CASREQGSEKLFF. In nucleotides, the CDR3 is TGTGCCAGCAGGGAACAGGGGAGTGAAAAACTGTTTTTT. Looking up the rest from reference TRBV2 and TRBJ1-4 gives the full variable domain: EPEVTQTPSHQVTQMGQEVILRCVPISNHLYFYWYRQILGQKVEFLVSFYNNEISEKSEIFDDQFSVERPDGSNFTLKIRSTKLEDSAMYFCASREQGSEKLFFGSGTQLSVL.

This rearrangement joins TRBV7-2 to TRBJ1-2; D uncertain. The CDR3 has 15 residues. Germline V lookup: CDR1 SGHTA, CDR2 FQGNSA. V lost 1 base, J lost 0 bases, and 9 bases lay in between. DNA for the CDR3: TGTGCCAGCAGCTTAGGCCAGTCCCCTAACTATGGCTACACCTTC. Amino acid sequence: CASSLGQSPNYGYTF.

The V and J genes are TRBV19 and TRBJ2-1, with a tentative D call TRBD2 (6 bases). Germline V gives CDR1 LNHDA, CDR2 SQIVND (reference sequence). Trimming removed 0 bases at V and 3 bases at J, with 9 bases between. The CDR3 totals 15 residues. CDR3 DNA: TGTGCCAGTAGTATAGAGGCGGGGCGCTACAATGAGCAGTTCTTC. It codes for CASSIEAGRYNEQFF.

The J gene is TRBJ1-4, the V gene TRBV19; maybe TRBD1 (6 bases). Germline V gene sequence: CDR1 LNHDA, CDR2 SQIVND (reference sequence). The CDR3 consists of 14 residues. Trimming shortened V by 9 bases and J by 4 bases, and 15 bases separated the two germline ends. CDR3 DNA: TGTGCCAGCCGCACAGGGAACGGTAATGAAAAACTGTTTTTT. Amino acid sequence: CASRTGNGNEKLFF. The variable domain in full, with the rest retrieved from reference TRBV19 and TRBJ1-4, is DGGITQSPKYLFRKEGQNVTLSCEQNLNHDAMYWYRQDPGQGLRLIYYSQIVNDFQKGDIAEGYSVSREKKESFPLTVTSAQKNPTAFYLCASRTGNGNEKLFFGSGTQLSVL.

The chain joins TRBV29-1 to TRBJ2-2; 7 bases are shared with TRBD1. Per germline, CDR1 SQVTM and CDR2 ANQGSEA. V shed 6 bases and J 13 bases; nucleotides not matched to a gene: 11. CDR3 size: 12 residues. DNA of the CDR3: TGCAGCGTCGGTCGACAGGGAAATGGGCTGTTTTTT. This translates into CSVGRQGNGLFF.

The chain couples TRBV10-2 to TRBJ1-3; D is undetermined. Trimming pared 2 bases from V and 0 bases from J, leaving 11 bases between. The CDR3 covers 16 residues. Germline CDR1 and CDR2: WSHSY and SAAADI. CDR3 nucleotide sequence: TGCGCCAGCAGTGAGATACCAGCGAGCTCTGGAAACACCATATATTTT. Residues: CASSEIPASSGNTIYF.

The chain has TRBV28 and TRBJ1-2; TRBD1 matches at 7 bases. V shed 5 bases and J 4 bases; nucleotides not matched to a gene: 13. Germline values: CDR1 MDHEN, CDR2 SYDVKM. The CDR3 totals 16 residues. The CDR3 DNA reads as TGTGCCAGCAGTCAGGATTCGGGACAGAGAGGCTATGGCTACACCTTC. As protein: CASSQDSGQRGYGYTF.

The chain employs TRBV3-1 (or the pseudogene TRBV3-2) and TRBJ2-3; tentative D call: TRBD1 (6 bases). Trimming stripped 5 bases from V and 0 bases from J, with 18 bases between. The CDR3 totals 17 residues. The V gene's germline CDR1 is LGHDT and CDR2 YNNKEL (reference sequence). CDR3 in DNA: TGTGCCAGCAGCTCCCGAGGGGGAAGCGGCAGCACAGATACGCAGTATTTT. Protein product: CASSSRGGSGSTDTQYF.

This chain joins TRBV18 and TRBJ2-3; 10 bases align to TRBD2. CDR3 length equals 16 residues. Germline CDR1 is KGHSH and CDR2 is LQKENI. Losses at the gene ends were 3 bases for V and 3 bases for J; bases not matched to a gene: 6. CDR3: CASSPSGGAGTDTQYF. For the CDR3, the DNA is TGTGCCAGCTCACCGAGCGGGGGGGCCGGAACAGATACGCAGTATTTT.

J is TRBJ2-3 and V is TRBV7-2; TRBD2 might be the D (6 bases). V gave up 5 bases and J gave up 6 bases, with 18 bases separating them. From germline, CDR1 is SGHTA and CDR2 FQGNSA. This CDR3 has 15 residues. The CDR3 DNA reads as TGTGCCAGCAGCCCCTGGGGAGGCCCCCCGGATACGCAGTATTTT. Protein sequence: CASSPWGGPPDTQYF.

The CDR3 sequence: CASSQDRAGNTEAFF. The CDR3 DNA reads as TGCGCCAGCAGCCAAGACAGGGCCGGGAACACTGAAGCTTTCTTT. The genes are TRBV4-3 and TRBJ1-1, with D possibly being TRBD1 (5 bases). The CDR3 contains 15 residues. V lost 0 bases, J lost 1 base, and 9 bases lay in between. Germline assignment: CDR1 LGHNA and CDR2 YSLEER.